A single T cell receptor beta chain is shown here with its context. This clonotype has a handful of counts. Its antigen is currently not known. No qualities accompany the bases; no much larger clone lies one base away. From its cysteine to its phenylalanine, the CDR3 spans 15 amino acids. Here the CDR3 DNA is all that survives: 45 bases in frame from base 1. The CDR1 and CDR2 encoded by the germline V gene are SGHRS and YFSETQ. For this chain, trimming is 4 bases at the V end and 4 bases at the J end, and the number of junction bases without a gene match is 7. This specimen comes from a study of blood T cells in healthy people across ages (dated by TCRdb to 2013 to 2016). At the level of the whole study: In model experiments, template switching captured roughly one uniquely barcoded TCR beta cDNA molecule for every two T cells. Age-related changes in TCR beta repertoire diversity were measured in the study by deep sequencing normalized with unique cDNA molecular identifiers. The donors were divided into four age groups: young (average around 17 years), middle-aged (about 40), aged (about 61) and long-lived (roughly 86). To avoid experimental bias, donors of different ages were randomly spread across the sequencing lanes. Using the same blood draw, the study looked at two additional independent replicas of 1 million unique cDNA reads for two donors, one aged 18 to 30 and the other aged 80 or older. Overall study results and their limits: Estimates of total diversity based on one million sequenced T cells were considered lower bounds and underestimates. Compared with the aged group, the long-lived group had more naive CD4+ T cells, fewer expanded clones and increased TCR diversity, a pattern suggesting age selection. The percentage of naive T cells measured by flow cytometry correlated strongly with observed TCR beta diversity. The CMV infection status of donors was not known, potentially confounding age-related changes in expanded clonotypes. Conclusive comparison of naive and antigen-experienced compartments was prevented by the profiling of bulk unsorted PBMCs. Observed TCR beta diversity per million T cells fell roughly linearly with age, and a significant reduction was already apparent by age around 36.

Library method: 5' RACE. The reads were generated on an Illumina HiSeq 2500. A second PCR of 7 to 11 cycles was performed with a sample-barcoded 5' primer and a J-beta primer mix. Each TCR beta cDNA molecule received a unique molecular identifier from a template-switch 5' adaptor carrying 12 random nucleotides. At least 2.5 million CDR3-containing paired-end reads were obtained from each sample. First-strand cDNA synthesis was performed from all RNA using the Mint cDNA synthesis kit, with priming by a TRBC-specific oligonucleotide. All cDNA was treated with uracil-DNA glycosylase and then went through a first 18-cycle PCR with the universal primers M1SS and BC2_uni_R. As for how the authors treated the data: For normalization, 1 million high-quality reads were randomly selected from each sample, with every read carrying a distinct molecular identifier. Instead of being binned into consensus sequences, reads that shared molecular identifiers were thrown out. MiTCR, run with a Q25 quality threshold and the strictest error-elimination algorithm, handled CDR3 identification, clonotype clustering and error correction. A nonparametric unseen species model with Euler transformation was used to estimate lower-bound total TCR beta diversity. TCRdb reworked the public reads: Q25 trimming with fastp, MiXCR clone assembly, productive beta chains retained. Rows are combined by CDR3 protein, so each entry shows the most common genes and DNA. These V and J calls rely on TCRdb rather than the paper's analysis. Within this sample are about 1.7 million distinct CDR3 sequences, with 28% of them counted one time only. Roughly 8.2% of the sample lies in the top ten.

The donors were roughly 39 Caucasian individuals from Russia, aged 6 to 90 years, who were systemically healthy. Each donor gave 8 to 10 milliliters of peripheral blood, collected into EDTA-treated Vacutainer tubes. Ficoll-Paque density-gradient centrifugation was used to isolate PBMCs, with at least 6.5 million obtained per sample. Trizol reagent was used to extract total RNA from PBMCs, with at least 5.5 micrograms per sample. The percentages of naive CD45RAhigh/CD27high T cells were determined by flow cytometry on a PBMC aliquot from every donor. The rearrangement joined TRBV5-1 to TRBJ2-7; 11 middle bases align to TRBD2. This clonotype was obtained from a woman aged 25 to 39 in good health. The specimen was blood. The CDR3: CASSQGLAENYEQYF. The nucleotide sequence reads TGCGCCAGCAGCCAGGGACTAGCGGAGAATTACGAGCAGTACTTC.